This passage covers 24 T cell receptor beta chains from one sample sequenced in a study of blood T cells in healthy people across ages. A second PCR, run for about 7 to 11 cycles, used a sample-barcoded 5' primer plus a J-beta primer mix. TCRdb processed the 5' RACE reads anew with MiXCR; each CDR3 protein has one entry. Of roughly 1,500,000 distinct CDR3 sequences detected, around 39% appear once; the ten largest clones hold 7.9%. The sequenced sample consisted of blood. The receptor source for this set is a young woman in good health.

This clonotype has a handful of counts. In DNA, the CDR3 is TGTGCCAGCAGTTACTCGGACAGGGACGACTACGAAGGACTTAGCACAGATACGCAGTATTTT. Protein product: CASSYSDRDDYEGLSTDTQYF. The chain couples TRBV6-5 to TRBJ2-3; 8 bases line up with TRBD1. The CDR3 runs to 21 residues. Germline V gives CDR1 MNHEY, CDR2 SVGAGI. V trimming: 0 bases; J trimming: 0 bases; junction bases outside the gene matches: 17.

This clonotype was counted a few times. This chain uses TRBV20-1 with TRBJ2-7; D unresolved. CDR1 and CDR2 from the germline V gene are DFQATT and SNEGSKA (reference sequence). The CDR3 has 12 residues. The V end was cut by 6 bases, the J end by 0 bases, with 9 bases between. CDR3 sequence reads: CSAIRDSYEQYF. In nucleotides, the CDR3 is TGCAGTGCGATAAGGGACTCCTACGAGCAGTACTTC.

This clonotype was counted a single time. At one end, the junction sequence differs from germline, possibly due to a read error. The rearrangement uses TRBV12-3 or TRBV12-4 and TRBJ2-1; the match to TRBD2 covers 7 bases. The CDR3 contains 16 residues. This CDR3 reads CASTLWGRAYHKEQFF. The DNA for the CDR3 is TGTGCCAGCACCCTCTGGGGGAGGGCTTACCACAAAGAGCAGTTCTTC.

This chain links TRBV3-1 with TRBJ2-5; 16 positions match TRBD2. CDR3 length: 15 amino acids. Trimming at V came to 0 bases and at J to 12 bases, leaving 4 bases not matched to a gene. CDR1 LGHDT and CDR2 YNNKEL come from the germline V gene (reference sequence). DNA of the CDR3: TGTGCCAGCAGCCAAGATGGGACTAGCGGGAGGGCGAAGTACTTC. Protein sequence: CASSQDGTSGRAKYF.

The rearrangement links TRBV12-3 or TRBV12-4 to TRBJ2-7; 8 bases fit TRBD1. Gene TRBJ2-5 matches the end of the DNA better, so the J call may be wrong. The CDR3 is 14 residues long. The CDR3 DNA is TGTGCCAGCTCCTGGACAGGGAATACGGAGACCCAGTACTTC. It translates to CASSWTGNTETQYF.

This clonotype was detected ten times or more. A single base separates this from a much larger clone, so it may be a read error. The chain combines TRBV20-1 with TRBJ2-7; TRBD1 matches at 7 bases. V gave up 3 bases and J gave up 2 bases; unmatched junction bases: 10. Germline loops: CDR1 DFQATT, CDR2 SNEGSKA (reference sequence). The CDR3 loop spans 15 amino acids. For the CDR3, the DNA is TGCAGTGCTAGTACCGGGACAGACCAGGCCTACGAGCAGTACTTC. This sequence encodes CSASTGTDQAYEQYF.

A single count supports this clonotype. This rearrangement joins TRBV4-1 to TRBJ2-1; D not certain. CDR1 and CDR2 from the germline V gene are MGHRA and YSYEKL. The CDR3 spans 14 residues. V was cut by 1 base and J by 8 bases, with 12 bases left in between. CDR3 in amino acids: CASSQGGSIHEQFF. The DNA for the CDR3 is TGCGCCAGCAGCCAAGGTGGCAGTATCCATGAGCAGTTCTTC.

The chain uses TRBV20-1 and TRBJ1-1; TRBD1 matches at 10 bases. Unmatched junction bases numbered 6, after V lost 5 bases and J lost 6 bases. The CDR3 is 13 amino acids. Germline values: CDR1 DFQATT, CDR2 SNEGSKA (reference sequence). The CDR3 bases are TGCAGTGCTTCCCGGGACAGGGGTTCTGAAGCTTTCTTT. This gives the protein CSASRDRGSEAFF.

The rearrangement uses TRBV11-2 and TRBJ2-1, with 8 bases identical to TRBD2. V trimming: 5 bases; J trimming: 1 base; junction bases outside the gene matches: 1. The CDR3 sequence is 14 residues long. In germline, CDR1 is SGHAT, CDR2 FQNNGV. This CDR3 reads CASSIAGSYNEQFF. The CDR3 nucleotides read TGTGCCAGCAGCATAGCGGGATCCTACAATGAGCAGTTCTTC.

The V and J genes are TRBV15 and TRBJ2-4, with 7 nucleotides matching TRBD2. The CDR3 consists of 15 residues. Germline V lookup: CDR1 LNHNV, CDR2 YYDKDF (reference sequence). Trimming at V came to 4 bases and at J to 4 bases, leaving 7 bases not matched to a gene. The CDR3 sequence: CATSNPGGGKNIQYF. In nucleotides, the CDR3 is TGTGCCACCAGCAATCCGGGGGGTGGTAAAAACATTCAGTACTTC.

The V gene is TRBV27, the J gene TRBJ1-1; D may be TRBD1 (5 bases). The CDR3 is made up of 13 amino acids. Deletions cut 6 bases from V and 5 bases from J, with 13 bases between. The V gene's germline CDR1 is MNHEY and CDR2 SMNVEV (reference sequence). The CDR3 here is CASSPRQRTEAFF. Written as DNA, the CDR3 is TGTGCCAGCAGCCCGAGACAGAGAACTGAAGCTTTCTTT.

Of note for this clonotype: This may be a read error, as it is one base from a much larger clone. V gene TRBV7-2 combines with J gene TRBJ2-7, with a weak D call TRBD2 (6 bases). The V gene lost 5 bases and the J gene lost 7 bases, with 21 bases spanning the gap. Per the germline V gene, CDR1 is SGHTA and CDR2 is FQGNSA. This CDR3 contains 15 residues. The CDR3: CASSRLGGTYNEQYF. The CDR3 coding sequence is TGTGCCAGCAGCCGCCTCGGCGGGACCTACAATGAGCAGTACTTC.

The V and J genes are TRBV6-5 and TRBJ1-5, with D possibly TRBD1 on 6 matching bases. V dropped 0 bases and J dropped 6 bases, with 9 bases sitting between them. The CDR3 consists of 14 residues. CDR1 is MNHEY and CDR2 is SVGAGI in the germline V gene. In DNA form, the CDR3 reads TGTGCCAGCAGTTACTCGAGGGGGAGTCAGCCCCAGCATTTT. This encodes CASSYSRGSQPQHF.

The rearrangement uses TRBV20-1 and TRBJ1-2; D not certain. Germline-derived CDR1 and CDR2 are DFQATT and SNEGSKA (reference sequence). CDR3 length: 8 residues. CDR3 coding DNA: TGCAGGTCGGGTGGCTACACCTTC. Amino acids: CRSGGYTF.

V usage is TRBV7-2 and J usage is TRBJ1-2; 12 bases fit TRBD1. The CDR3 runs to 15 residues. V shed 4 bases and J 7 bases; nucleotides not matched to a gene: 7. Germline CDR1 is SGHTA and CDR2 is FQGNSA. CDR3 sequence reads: CASSSKGTGGSGYTF. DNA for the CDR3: TGTGCCAGCAGCTCAAAGGGGACAGGGGGCTCTGGCTACACCTTC.

The CDR3, as DNA: TGCAGCGTTGATCGGTTCAACGAGCAGTACTTC. Translated: CSVDRFNEQYF. This chain uses TRBV29-1 with TRBJ2-7; D uncertain. This CDR3 comprises 11 residues. Trimming stripped 3 bases from V and 5 bases from J, with 8 bases between. CDR1 is SQVTM and CDR2 is ANQGSEA in the germline V gene.

DNA for the CDR3: TGTGCCAGCAGTTATGGCCAGGGAGGGAACCGCCGGCATTTT. Encoded protein: CASSYGQGGNRRHF. The chain joins TRBV6-6 to TRBJ1-5; D may be TRBD1 (5 bases). Per the germline V gene, CDR1 is MNHNY and CDR2 is SVGAGI (reference sequence). Between the trimmed V and J ends, which lost 3 bases and 15 bases, there was a span of 21 bases. This CDR3 has 14 amino acids.

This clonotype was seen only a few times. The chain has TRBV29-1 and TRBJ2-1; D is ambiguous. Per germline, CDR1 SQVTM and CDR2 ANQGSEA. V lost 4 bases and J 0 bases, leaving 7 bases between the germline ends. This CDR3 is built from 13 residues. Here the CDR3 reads CSVAQSSYNEQFF. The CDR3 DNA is TGCAGCGTTGCGCAGAGCTCCTACAATGAGCAGTTCTTC.

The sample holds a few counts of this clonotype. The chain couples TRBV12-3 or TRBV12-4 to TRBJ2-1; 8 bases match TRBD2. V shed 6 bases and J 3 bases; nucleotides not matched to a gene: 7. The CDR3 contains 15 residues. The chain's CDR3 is CASSPRGAGYNEQFF. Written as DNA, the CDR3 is TGTGCCAGCAGCCCGCGGGGGGCTGGCTACAATGAGCAGTTCTTC.

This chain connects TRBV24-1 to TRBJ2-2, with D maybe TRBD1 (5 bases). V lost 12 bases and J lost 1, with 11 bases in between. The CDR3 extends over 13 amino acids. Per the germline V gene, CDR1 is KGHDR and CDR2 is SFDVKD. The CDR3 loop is CASQGRNTGELFF. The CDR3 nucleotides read TGTGCCTCCCAGGGCCGGAACACCGGGGAGCTGTTTTTT.

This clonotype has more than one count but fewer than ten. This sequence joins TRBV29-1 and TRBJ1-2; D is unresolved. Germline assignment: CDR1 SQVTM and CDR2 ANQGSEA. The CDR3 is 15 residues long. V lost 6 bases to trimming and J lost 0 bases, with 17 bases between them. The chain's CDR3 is CSVPHPGGSNYGYTF. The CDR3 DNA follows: TGCAGCGTACCCCATCCGGGTGGATCTAACTATGGCTACACCTTC.

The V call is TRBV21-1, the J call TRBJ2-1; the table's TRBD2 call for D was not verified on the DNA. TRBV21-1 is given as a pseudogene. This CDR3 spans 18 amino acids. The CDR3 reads CASSKVSQTRSYHNEQFF. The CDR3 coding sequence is TGTGCCAGCAGCAAAGTATCCCAGACTAGGTCCTACCACAATGAGCAGTTCTTC.

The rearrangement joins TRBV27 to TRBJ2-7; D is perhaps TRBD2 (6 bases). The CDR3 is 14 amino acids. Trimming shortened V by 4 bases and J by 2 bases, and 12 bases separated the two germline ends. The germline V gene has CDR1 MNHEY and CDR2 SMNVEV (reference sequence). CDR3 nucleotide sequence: TGTGCCAGCAGTTCAGGAGGGTTCCCCTACGAGCAGTACTTC. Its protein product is CASSSGGFPYEQYF.

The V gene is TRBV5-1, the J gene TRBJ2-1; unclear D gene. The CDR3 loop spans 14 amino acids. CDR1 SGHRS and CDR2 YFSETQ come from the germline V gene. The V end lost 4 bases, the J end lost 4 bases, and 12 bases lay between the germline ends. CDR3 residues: CASSPHLTYNEQFF. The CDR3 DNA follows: TGCGCCAGCAGCCCCCACTTGACTTACAATGAGCAGTTCTTC.